This is a list of T cell receptor beta chains from one sample in a study of cytomegalovirus exposure and HLA in healthy donors. Only in-frame clones appear in the TCRdb table, and some are missing; sequencing was by immunoSEQ multiplex PCR. Its clone listing holds 120,000 to 150,000 clones. The sequencing sample was made of PBMCs. The origin of the receptors is a woman in her fifties or sixties in good health and CMV-seronegative. Each CDR3 is given with its conserved first and last residue. The D gene is left open where the match is weak.

j_gene	d_gene	v_gene	len	CDR3nt	CDR3aa
TRBJ2-2	TRBD1	TRBV7-6	15	TGTGCCAGCAGCTTAGGACAGGGGCGCACCGGGGAGCTGTTTTTT	CASSLGQGRTGELFF
TRBJ2-7	NA	TRBV19	13	TGTGCCAGCACGAGTGGACAGAAGTACGAGCAGTACTTC	CASTSGQKYEQYF
TRBJ2-1	TRBD2	TRBV4-1	19	TGCGCCAGCAGCCAAGATTTTGGGGCGACTAGCGGGAGGGCCAATGAGCAGTTCTTC	CASSQDFGATSGRANEQFF
TRBJ1-1	NA	TRBV27	17	TGTGCCAGCATCCTCAGAAGGGGGTTGGGTAGGAACACTGAAGCTTTCTTT	CASILRRGLGRNTEAFF
TRBJ2-5	NA	TRBV30	13	TGTGCCTGGAGTCCGCCTAGCGTAGAGACCCAGTACTTC	CAWSPPSVETQYF
TRBJ1-1	NA	TRBV6-6	15	TGTGCCAGCCTCCCCGGGGGGCAGGTCGACACTGAAGCTTTCTTT	CASLPGGQVDTEAFF
TRBJ2-7	NA	TRBV1	12	TGCACCAGCGGGACTAGCGGCTACGAGCAGTACTTC	CTSGTSGYEQYF
TRBJ1-2	TRBD1	TRBV30	13	TGTGCCTGGAGTAACGACAGGGGGACAGGCTACACCTTC	CAWSNDRGTGYTF
TRBJ2-3	TRBD2	TRBV5-4	16	TGTGCCAGCAGCGACGGGACTAGCGGAACCACAGATACGCAGTATTTT	CASSDGTSGTTDTQYF
TRBJ1-2	TRBD1	TRBV2	14	TGTGCCAGCAGGCTAGACAGGGCTAACTATGGCTACACCTTC	CASRLDRANYGYTF
TRBJ2-7	TRBD1	TRBV6-1	15	TGTGCCAGCAGTGAATCGGACAGGGCTTTATCCGAGCAGTACTTC	CASSESDRALSEQYF
TRBJ1-3	TRBD1	TRBV5-1	17	TGCGCCAGCAGCACGACAGGGGCCGGGGGCTCTGGAAACACCATATATTTT	CASSTTGAGGSGNTIYF
TRBJ1-1	TRBD1	TRBV5-1	14	TGCGCCAGCAGCTGGACAGGGACCAACACTGAAGCTTTCTTT	CASSWTGTNTEAFF
TRBJ2-7	NA	TRBV15	13	TGTGCCACCAGCAGAGACAGGGGTTACGAGCAGTACTTC	CATSRDRGYEQYF
TRBJ2-7	NA	TRBV7-2	14	TGTGCCAGCAGCCTTGACAGAAATGTCCGGGAGCAGTACTTC	CASSLDRNVREQYF
TRBJ1-5	NA	TRBV6-5	14	TGTGCCAGCAGCCCTTCAGGGACAAATCAGCCCCAGCATTTT	CASSPSGTNQPQHF
TRBJ2-7	TRBD1	TRBV19	14	TGTGCCAGTAGTATAGGGACAGGGTTCTACGAGCAGTACTTC	CASSIGTGFYEQYF
TRBJ2-7	NA	TRBV30	14	TGTGCCTGGAGTGTACCACGTCCTACCTACGAGCAGTACTTC	CAWSVPRPTYEQYF
TRBJ1-2	NA	TRBV7-8	16	TGTGCCAGCAGCTTAGGGAGTAGGGAGGCTAACTATGGCTACACCTTC	CASSLGSREANYGYTF
TRBJ2-7	TRBD2	TRBV9	14	TGTGCCAGCAGCGTTAGCGGGAGGGCCGGAGAGCAGTACTTC	CASSVSGRAGEQYF
TRBJ1-5	NA	TRBV7-9	15	TGTGCCAGCAGTCCTCTCGGACAGCGCGGTCAGCCCCAGCATTTT	CASSPLGQRGQPQHF
TRBJ2-7	TRBD1	TRBV5-1	14	TGCGCCAGCAGCCTTCCGGGACAGGGGTACGAGCAGTACTTC	CASSLPGQGYEQYF
TRBJ1-2	TRBD1	TRBV6-5	15	TGTGCCAGCAGTTTCAAGGGGGCGCGAGGCTATGGCTACACCTTC	CASSFKGARGYGYTF
TRBJ2-1	NA	TRBV30	12	TGTGCCTGGAGTTTCGGGGGTTTTGAGCAGTTCTTC	CAWSFGGFEQFF
TRBJ2-3	NA	TRBV5-6	15	TGTGCCAGCAGCTTGGGGGCAGCTAGCACAGATACGCAGTATTTT	CASSLGAASTDTQYF
TRBJ1-2	TRBD1	TRBV18	16	TGTGCCAGCTCACCTAGCCGGGACAGGGGGCTGGATGGCTACACCTTC	CASSPSRDRGLDGYTF
TRBJ2-5	TRBD1	TRBV2	14	TGTGCCAGCAATCCTACAGGGGGAATTGGGACCCAGTACTTC	CASNPTGGIGTQYF
TRBJ2-5	NA	TRBV5-1	14	TGCGCCAGCAGCTTGGATACAGCCATCGAGACCCAGTACTTC	CASSLDTAIETQYF
TRBJ1-5	TRBD1	TRBV5-1	17	TGCGCCAGCAGCTTGACAGGGGGTTCGGGTGGCAATCAGCCCCAGCATTTT	CASSLTGGSGGNQPQHF
TRBJ2-3	NA	TRBV10-3	14	TGTGCCATCAGTGAGTCCCTTCCCACAGATACGCAGTATTTT	CAISESLPTDTQYF
TRBJ1-2	NA	TRBV9	14	TGTGCCAGCAGCGTAGATTTGGCGGGCTATGGCTACACCTTC	CASSVDLAGYGYTF
TRBJ2-2	TRBD1	TRBV11-1	19	TGTGCCAGCAGCTCCCCCCGGGACAGGGGTCTACTGAACACCGGGGAGCTGTTTTTT	CASSSPRDRGLLNTGELFF
TRBJ1-2	TRBD1	TRBV9	15	TGTGCCAGCAGCCCTTCGGACAGGCCGGCAGTTGGCTACACCTTC	CASSPSDRPAVGYTF
TRBJ1-1	NA	TRBV11-2	17	TGTGCCAGCAGCTTTCGTCGTCATGCGGGAGGTTGGACTGAAGCTTTCTTT	CASSFRRHAGGWTEAFF
TRBJ1-4	TRBD1	TRBV25-1	13	TGTGCCAGCAACCGGGACAGCAATGAAAAACTGTTTTTT	CASNRDSNEKLFF
TRBJ2-1	NA	TRBV4-2	17	TGTGCCAGCAGCCAGCAAGTGGGGGGGGGCCTCGGCAATGAGCAGTTCTTC	CASSQQVGGGLGNEQFF
TRBJ2-7	TRBD2	TRBV7-2	14	TGTGCCAGCAGGACTAGCGGGAGTTCCCACGAGCAGTACTTC	CASRTSGSSHEQYF
TRBJ2-7	NA	TRBV2	13	TGTGCCAGCAGTGGGGGCGTGTCCTACGAGCAGTACTTC	CASSGGVSYEQYF
TRBJ2-7	NA	TRBV18	14	TGTGCCAGCTCACCGTTGCAGGGGATCTACGAGCAGTACTTC	CASSPLQGIYEQYF
TRBJ2-1	NA	TRBV11-2	14	TGTGCCAGCAGCTCCGACCCACTAGCCGGAATGGGGTTCTTC	CASSSDPLAGMGFF
TRBJ1-1	NA	TRBV5-5	13	TGTGCCAGCAGCTTGGTCGTAAACACTGAAGCTTTCTTT	CASSLVVNTEAFF
TRBJ2-1	NA	TRBV30	15	TGTGCCTGGAGTGTCCCCATGGTAGTCTACAATGAGCAGTTCTTC	CAWSVPMVVYNEQFF
TRBJ1-1	NA	TRBV7-2	15	TGTGCCAGCAGCTTAGCGAGCAGGGTAGGGACTGAAGCTTTCTTT	CASSLASRVGTEAFF
TRBJ1-6	TRBD1	TRBV27	16	TGTGCCAGCAGAGGACAGGGGGTCATCGGTGATTCACCCCTCCACTTT	CASRGQGVIGDSPLHF
TRBJ1-1	TRBD1	TRBV2	14	TGTGCCAGCAGTCCCGGGACAGGGAGGACTGAAGCTTTCTTT	CASSPGTGRTEAFF
TRBJ2-7	NA	TRBV28	14	TGTGCCAGCAGGTCGGCAGGGGTGCCTTACGAGCAGTACTTC	CASRSAGVPYEQYF
TRBJ2-7	NA	TRBV10-3	13	TGTGCCATCAGATTAACTGTCTCCGACGAGCAGTACTTC	CAIRLTVSDEQYF
TRBJ1-2	NA	TRBV19	14	TGTGCCAGTAGTATGGTCCGGGACAAAGATGGCTACACCTTC	CASSMVRDKDGYTF
TRBJ2-1	TRBD2	TRBV4-3	16	TGCGCCAGCAGCCAAGCTGTAGCGGGAGGGCAGGGGGAGCAGTTCTTC	CASSQAVAGGQGEQFF
TRBJ2-2	NA	TRBV11-3	14	TGTGCCAGCAGCTTAGGCGGGATTGGCGGGGAGCTGTTTTTT	CASSLGGIGGELFF
TRBJ2-3	NA	TRBV18	14	TGTGCCAGCTCGCCCATGGTAGCTTCAGATACGCAGTATTTT	CASSPMVASDTQYF
TRBJ1-2	NA	TRBV18	13	TGTGCCAGCTCCTGGGACACCGCCTATGGCTACACCTTC	CASSWDTAYGYTF
TRBJ2-2	NA	TRBV4-3	16	TGCGCCAGCAGCCAAGGGGAATCTCCAGGGACCGGGGAGCTGTTTTTT	CASSQGESPGTGELFF
TRBJ2-1	TRBD2	TRBV19	17	TGTGCCAGTAGTTTCGGGGCTAGCGGAAGGCCCTACAATGAGCAGTTCTTC	CASSFGASGRPYNEQFF
TRBJ2-2	NA	TRBV11-2	12	TGTGCCAGCAGCTTAGGAGCCGGGGAGCTGTTTTTT	CASSLGAGELFF